These 22 T cell receptor beta chains were sequenced from one sample in a study of early T cells in non-severe SARS-CoV-2 infection. TCRdb reanalysed the 5' RACE reads using MiXCR and keeps one entry per CDR3 protein. The repertoire holds about 84,000 distinct CDR3 sequences, with 9% to 14% as singletons. Material: whole blood. The receptors derive from an adult who was a healthcare worker with PCR-confirmed SARS-CoV-2 infection or an uninfected control (not recorded which).

This chain links TRBV11-2 with TRBJ2-3; the match to TRBD1 covers 9 bases. Trimming cost V 3 bases and J 3 bases; bases outside gene matches: 1. The CDR3 totals 14 residues. Per germline, CDR1 SGHAT and CDR2 FQNNGV. In DNA form, the CDR3 reads TGTGCCAGCAGCTTTGACAGGGGGACAGATACGCAGTATTTT. Translation: CASSFDRGTDTQYF.

This clonotype has at least ten counts. The genes are TRBV6-5 and TRBJ1-2; the D is unclear. V lost 7 bases, J lost 2 bases, and 14 bases lay in between. CDR3 length equals 14 residues. Germline values: CDR1 MNHEY, CDR2 SVGAGI. As DNA, the CDR3 is TGTGCCAGCACGGCGGAGGGTGGCAACTATGGCTACACCTTC. The encoded protein is CASTAEGGNYGYTF.

This chain uses TRBV3-2 with TRBJ1-1. TRBV3-2 is a listed pseudogene. There are 18 residues in the CDR3. Here the CDR3 DNA reads TGTGCCAGCAGCTCAAGCGGGCCCTCGGGGGGGGCCCTTACTGGCGCTTTCTTT. Amino acid sequence: CASSSSGPSGGALTGAFF.

V gene TRBV6-7 combines with J gene TRBJ1-2; D is possibly TRBD1 (6 bases). TRBV6-7 is an open reading frame whose function is uncertain. The V end was cut by 0 bases, the J end by 3 bases, with 26 bases between. The CDR3 runs to 20 residues. The CDR3 here is CASSYSKSNQGTGIDYGYTF. The CDR3 region has the DNA TGTGCCAGCAGTTACTCGAAGAGCAATCAGGGGACGGGGATTGACTATGGCTACACCTTC.

The chain has TRBV4-1 and TRBJ2-7; D unresolved. V lost 0 bases to trimming and J lost 2 bases, with 14 bases between them. Germline CDR1 MGHRA, CDR2 YSYEKL. The CDR3 has 16 amino acids. This CDR3 reads CASSQDSMWDTYEQYF. As DNA, the CDR3 is TGCGCCAGCAGCCAAGATAGCATGTGGGATACCTACGAGCAGTACTTC.

The rearrangement links TRBV29-1 to TRBJ2-1, with D hard to call. The CDR3 runs 12 residues. In germline, CDR1 is SQVTM, CDR2 ANQGSEA. Trimming removed 5 bases from V and 8 bases from J, with 13 bases in between. The CDR3 DNA follows: TGCAGCGTTCGGTTAGGGCTCGATGAGCAGTTCTTC. Encoded protein: CSVRLGLDEQFF.

This clonotype was observed a handful of times. The J gene is TRBJ2-2, the V gene TRBV6-1; TRBD1 agrees at 7 bases. The V gene end was trimmed by 7 bases and the J gene end by 4 bases; junction bases not matched to a gene: 9. This CDR3 has 15 residues. CDR1 and CDR2 (germline): MNHNS, SASEGT. The CDR3 loop is CASKKDRVGTGELFF. The CDR3 nucleotides are TGTGCCAGCAAAAAAGACAGGGTCGGCACCGGGGAGCTGTTTTTT.

This clonotype was seen ten or more times. The chain couples TRBV19 to TRBJ2-4, with 8 bases fitting TRBD1. V lost 1 base to trimming and J lost 2 bases; unmatched junction nucleotides: 4. The germline V gene encodes CDR1 LNHDA and CDR2 SQIVND (reference sequence). The CDR3 consists of 16 residues. The CDR3 DNA reads TGTGCCAGTAGTATAGGCACAGGGGGAACCAAAAACATTCAGTACTTC. This encodes CASSIGTGGTKNIQYF.

The chain recombines TRBV3-1 with TRBJ2-1; D perhaps matches TRBD2 (6 bases). Germline CDR1 and CDR2: LGHDT and YNNKEL (reference sequence). The CDR3 extends over 12 amino acids. V was clipped by 3 bases and J by 7 bases, with 7 bases between them. DNA of the CDR3: TGTGCCAGCAGCCATGCGGGGAATGAGCAGTTCTTC. It yields the protein CASSHAGNEQFF.

This clonotype was observed many times. V gene TRBV12-3 or TRBV12-4 combines with J gene TRBJ2-5; D unclear. This CDR3 has 14 amino acids. V was trimmed by 3 bases and J by 2 bases, leaving 10 bases between them. CDR3 DNA sequence: TGTGCCAGCAGTTTCGGGCAGCAGCAAGAGACCCAGTACTTC. Translation: CASSFGQQQETQYF.

This clonotype was counted only a few times. This chain uses TRBV6-2 or TRBV6-3 with TRBJ2-3; D is unclear. CDR1 is MNHEY and CDR2 is SVGEGT in the germline V gene. V was shortened by 2 bases and J by 3 bases, with 3 bases between the two germline ends. The CDR3 consists of 12 residues. The CDR3 DNA reads TGTGCCAGCAGTTACACGACAGATACGCAGTATTTT. Its translation is CASSYTTDTQYF.

This clonotype has a count of ten or more. The chain is built from TRBV6-5 and TRBJ2-7; the D is unclear. This CDR3 spans 12 amino acids. Trimming cost V 6 bases and J 4 bases, with 10 bases left between them. Germline V gives CDR1 MNHEY, CDR2 SVGAGI. CDR3 in DNA: TGTGCCAGCAGCCACTCGAGTTACGAGCAGTACTTC. Translated, it gives CASSHSSYEQYF.

This clonotype appeared a few times. The genes are TRBV27 and TRBJ1-5; weak D call: TRBD1 (5 bases). The CDR3 is 14 residues long. Deletions cut 2 bases from V and 5 bases from J, with 10 bases between. The germline CDR1 and CDR2 sequences are MNHEY and SMNVEV (reference sequence). The CDR3 bases are TGTGCCAGCAGTTTAGGCAGGGCAGATCAGCCCCAGCATTTT. As protein: CASSLGRADQPQHF.

This clonotype appeared many times. J is TRBJ2-7 and V is TRBV5-1, with 9 bases identical to TRBD2. The CDR3 is made up of 15 amino acids. Trimming took 1 base from V and 2 from J; bases not matched to a gene: 4. The germline gives CDR1 SGHRS, CDR2 YFSETQ. CDR3 nucleotide sequence: TGCGCCAGCAGCTTGACGCGGGAGGGCACCTACGAGCAGTACTTC. Its protein is CASSLTREGTYEQYF. The full variable domain, rest sourced from reference TRBV5-1 and TRBJ2-7, is KAGVTQTPRYLIKTRGQQVTLSCSPISGHRSVSWYQQTPGQGLQFLFEYFSETQRNKGNFPGRFSGRQFSNSRSEMNVSTLELGDSALYLCASSLTREGTYEQYFGPGTRLTVT.

There are many counts of this clonotype. V usage is TRBV27 and J usage is TRBJ1-6; no clear D gene. Trimming pared 1 base from V and 7 bases from J, leaving 11 bases between. The CDR3 totals 15 residues. CDR1 is MNHEY, CDR2 SMNVEV, per germline (reference sequence). The CDR3 DNA is TGTGCCAGCAGTTTATACCCGGGGTTAAATTCACCCCTCCACTTT. This translates into CASSLYPGLNSPLHF.

This clonotype appeared a few times. The chain is built from TRBV29-1 and TRBJ2-7; D remains ambiguous. V lost 0 bases, J lost 4 bases, and 7 bases lay in between. CDR1 is SQVTM, CDR2 ANQGSEA, per germline. This CDR3 is built from 12 residues. The chain's CDR3 is CSVEDTVYEQYF. CDR3 in DNA: TGCAGCGTTGAAGATACCGTGTACGAGCAGTACTTC.

This clonotype was recorded many times. The V call is TRBV5-5, the J call TRBJ1-6; D unclear. Germline V gene data show CDR1 as SGHKS and CDR2 as YYEKEE (reference sequence). This CDR3 region has 16 residues. The V end lost 3 bases, the J end lost 0 bases, and 10 bases lay between the germline ends. Here the CDR3 DNA reads TGTGCCAGCAGCTCGTCATTCGTCTCCTATAATTCACCCCTCCACTTT. This translates into CASSSSFVSYNSPLHF.

This clonotype was recorded many times. The chain couples TRBV2 to TRBJ2-2; TRBD2 might be the D (6 bases). V was shortened by 6 bases and J by 0 bases, with 14 bases between the two germline ends. The CDR3 has 16 residues. Looked up from germline, CDR1 is SNHLY and CDR2 is FYNNEI. The CDR3 sequence is CASRAWGETNTGELFF. In nucleotides, the CDR3 is TGTGCCAGCAGGGCATGGGGGGAGACGAACACCGGGGAGCTGTTTTTT.

This clonotype was detected a few times. This chain links TRBV28 with TRBJ1-4; D possibly corresponds to TRBD1 (5 bases). The CDR3 has 14 amino acids. V lost 7 bases and J 6 bases, leaving 15 bases between the germline ends. Germline V lookup: CDR1 MDHEN, CDR2 SYDVKM. In DNA form, the CDR3 reads TGTGCCAGCACCGGGGCCAAGGGGTATGAAAAACTGTTTTTT. Its protein product is CASTGAKGYEKLFF.

There are many counts of this clonotype. The CDR3: CASSSSRPQETQYF. Here the CDR3 DNA reads TGTGCCAGCAGCTCCTCAAGGCCCCAAGAGACCCAGTACTTC. This chain joins TRBV7-9 and TRBJ2-5; D ambiguous. The CDR3 spans 14 residues. CDR1 SEHNR and CDR2 FQNEAQ come from the germline V gene (reference sequence). The ends were cut back, 4 bases at V and 1 base at J, with 10 bases in the middle.

This clonotype was seen only a few times. The rearrangement uses TRBV29-1 and TRBJ2-5; 9 positions agree with TRBD1. Trimming at V came to 4 bases and at J to 2 bases, leaving 5 bases not matched to a gene. The germline CDR1 and CDR2 sequences are SQVTM and ANQGSEA. The CDR3 consists of 14 residues. The DNA of the CDR3 is TGCAGCGTTGCGGACAGGGGAAGGCAAGAGACCCAGTACTTC. Encoded protein: CSVADRGRQETQYF.

In DNA form, the CDR3 reads TGTGCCAGCAGCCATTCACCCCACGACAGGCCGGCATTTAATGAGCAGTTCTTC. This translates into CASSHSPHDRPAFNEQFF. The chain recombines TRBV4-2 with TRBJ2-1; possible D gene TRBD1, 6 bases. The germline gives CDR1 LGHNA, CDR2 YNFKEQ. The germline V and J ends were trimmed by 3 bases and 7 bases, with 25 bases remaining between them. CDR3 length: 18 residues.